One T cell receptor beta chain is described in this entry. Its antigen is currently unknown. TCRdb reprocessed the 5' RACE reads via MiXCR and lists one record per CDR3 protein. The sample contains roughly 350,000 distinct CDR3 sequences, less than 10% of which appear only once. This specimen comes from a study of CD8 T cells in ankylosing spondylitis. Study results and caveats: A motif in TCR beta, a set of several highly homologous variants, appeared characteristic of ankylosing spondylitis blood. Earlier literature documents some of the motif variants in reactive arthritis synovial fluid and blood. Clones linked to disease, bearing a CD8+ phenotype, were relatively rare in peripheral blood. Reportedly, disease-linked clones are significantly enriched in ankylosing spondylitis patients' matched synovial fluid.

Germline CDR1 and CDR2: SGHTA and FQGTGA. V was pared by 5 bases and J by 10 bases, with 15 bases between. The CDR3 runs 13 residues. The chain employs TRBV7-3 and TRBJ2-1; D gene uncertain. The sequence was collected from a male donor with ankylosing spondylitis. The material sequenced was blood, either unsorted or a sorted T cell fraction (not recorded which). CDR3 region: CASSPPPGREQFF. The CDR3 DNA is TGTGCCAGCAGCCCCCCCCCAGGTCGAGAGCAGTTCTTC.